This T cell receptor beta chain was captured in a study of response to subunit inactivated influenza vaccine. General study points: Authors proposed each seasonal influenza vaccination draws in few new T cells.

Each CDR3 protein is one row after TCRdb ran MiXCR on the RT-PCR reads. In the table there are 650,000 to 700,000 distinct CDR3 sequences, more than 15% of which are singletons. The CDR3 runs 17 residues. Trimming cost V 2 bases and J 3 bases, with 19 bases left between them. From germline, CDR1 is MNHEY and CDR2 SVGAGI. Only a few counts were recorded for this clonotype. The antigen remains unidentified. The sequencing used PBMCs from blood, collected 12 days after vaccination. This chain links TRBV6-5 with TRBJ1-2, with D possibly being TRBD1 (6 bases). This sequence originates from a man aged 45-60 years who received an inactivated influenza vaccine. CDR3 coding DNA: TGTGCCAGCAGTTACCGGCCAGGGGAGGTTATGGACTATGGCTACACCTTC. Translation: CASSYRPGEVMDYGYTF.